These T cell receptor beta chains were read from a single sample in a study of immune evolution from preneoplasia to lung adenocarcinoma. Sequencing used immunoSEQ multiplex PCR; TCRdb keeps in-frame clones, though not all of them. The table lists some 16,000 clones, about 86% of them singletons. The sequenced sample consisted of FFPE invasive lung adenocarcinoma tissue. Source of these receptors: a person aged 65-85 years with invasive lung adenocarcinoma. Both conserved end residues are part of each CDR3. A D gene is named only where the DNA matches it firmly. Clone sizes are given selectively: once, few, many, or a class where the clone is expanded.

clone_size j_call v_call d_call cdr3_length cdr3_aa cdr3_nt
- TRBJ2-1 TRBV9 - 13 CASSVGPYNEQFF TGTGCCAGCAGCGTGGGGCCGTACAATGAGCAGTTCTTC
once TRBJ2-2 TRBV7-9 - 14 CASRDGEYTGELFF TGTGCCAGCAGGGACGGCGAATACACCGGGGAGCTGTTTTTT
few TRBJ1-5 TRBV6-1 TRBD1 15 CASSEWDSRDQPQHF TGTGCCAGCAGTGAATGGGACAGCCGGGATCAGCCCCAGCATTTT
- TRBJ1-3 TRBV30 - 15 CAWTRGASGGNTIYF TGTGCCTGGACCAGAGGGGCGTCGGGTGGAAACACCATATATTTT
- TRBJ2-5 TRBV5-8 - 14 CASSSQPPGETQYF TGTGCCAGCAGCAGCCAACCACCTGGTGAGACCCAGTACTTC
- TRBJ2-4 TRBV5-4 - 14 CASSLVGAKNIQYF TGTGCCAGCAGCTTGGTGGGGGCCAAAAACATTCAGTACTTC
- TRBJ1-1 TRBV6-6 - 13 CASRADSSGEAFF TGTGCCAGCAGAGCTGACAGTTCCGGGGAAGCTTTCTTT
- TRBJ2-2 TRBV9 TRBD1 15 CASSDRDRGFGELFF TGTGCCAGCAGCGACCGGGACAGGGGGTTCGGGGAGCTGTTTTTT
once TRBJ1-2 TRBV27 - 15 CASSSLQGPYYGYTF TGTGCCAGCAGTTCCCTACAAGGGCCCTACTATGGCTACACCTTC
- TRBJ2-1 TRBV6-6 - 13 CASSTGPFGEQFF TGTGCCAGCAGTACTGGACCCTTTGGGGAGCAGTTCTTC
- TRBJ1-4 TRBV6-5 - 14 CASCRGGPPEKLFF TGTGCCAGCTGCCGGGGGGGCCCGCCCGAAAAACTGTTTTTT
once TRBJ1-2 TRBV29-1 TRBD1 12 CSVLEGARGYTF TGCAGCGTTTTAGAGGGGGCACGGGGCTACACCTTC
- TRBJ2-5 TRBV4-1 TRBD2 20 CASSQELTGGLAGPQETQYF TGCGCCAGCAGCCAAGAACTCACCGGCGGACTAGCGGGCCCCCAAGAGACCCAGTACTTC
once TRBJ2-1 TRBV6-5 - 12 CASSPRGDEQFF TGTGCCAGCAGCCCTCGTGGGGATGAGCAGTTCTTC
few TRBJ2-7 TRBV6-6 TRBD2 14 CASTVGGSRYEQYF TGTGCCAGCACGGTGGGGGGGAGTCGGTACGAGCAGTACTTC